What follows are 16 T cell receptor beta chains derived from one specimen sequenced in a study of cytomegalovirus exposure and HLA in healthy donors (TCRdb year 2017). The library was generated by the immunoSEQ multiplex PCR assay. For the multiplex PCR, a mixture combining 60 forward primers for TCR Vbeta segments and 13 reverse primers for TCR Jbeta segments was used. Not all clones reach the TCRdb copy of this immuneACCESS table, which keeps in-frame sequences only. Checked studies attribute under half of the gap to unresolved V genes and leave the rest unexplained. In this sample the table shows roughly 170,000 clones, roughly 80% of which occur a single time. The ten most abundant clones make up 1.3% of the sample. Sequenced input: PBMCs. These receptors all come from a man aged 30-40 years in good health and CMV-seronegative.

CDR3: CASSLREGEETQYF. For the CDR3, the DNA is TGTGCCAGCAGCTTACGGGAGGGAGAAGAGACCCAGTACTTC. The V call is TRBV11-2, the J call TRBJ2-5, with 8 bases aligning to TRBD2. CDR1 and CDR2 (germline): SGHAT, FQNNGV. V was pared by 2 bases and J by 3 bases, with 2 bases of the junction left unmatched. The CDR3 is 14 amino acids.

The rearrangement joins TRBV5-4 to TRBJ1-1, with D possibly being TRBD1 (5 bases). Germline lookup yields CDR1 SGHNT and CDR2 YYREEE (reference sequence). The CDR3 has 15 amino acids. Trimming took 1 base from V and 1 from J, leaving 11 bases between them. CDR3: CASSLLGRGNTEAFF. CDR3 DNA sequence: TGTGCCAGCAGCTTGTTAGGGAGGGGGAACACTGAAGCTTTCTTT. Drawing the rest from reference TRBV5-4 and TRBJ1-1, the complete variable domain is ETGVTQSPTHLIKTRGQQVTLRCSSQSGHNTVSWYQQALGQGPQFIFQYYREEENGRGNFPPRFSGLQFPNYSSELNVNALELDDSALYLCASSLLGRGNTEAFFGQGTRLTVV.

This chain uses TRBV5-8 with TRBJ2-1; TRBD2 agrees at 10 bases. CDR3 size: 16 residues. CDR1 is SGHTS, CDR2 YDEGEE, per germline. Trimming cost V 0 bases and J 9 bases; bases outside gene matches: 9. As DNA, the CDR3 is TGTGCCAGCAGCTTGGGGGTTAGCGGGGGGTCGGGTGAGCAGTTCTTC. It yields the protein CASSLGVSGGSGEQFF.

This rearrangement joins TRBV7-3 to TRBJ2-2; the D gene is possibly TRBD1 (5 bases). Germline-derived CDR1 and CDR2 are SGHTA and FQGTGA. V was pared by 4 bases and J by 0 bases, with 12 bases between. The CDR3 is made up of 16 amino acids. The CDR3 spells CASSSNPTANTGELFF. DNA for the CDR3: TGTGCCAGCAGCTCTAACCCGACAGCGAACACCGGGGAGCTGTTTTTT.

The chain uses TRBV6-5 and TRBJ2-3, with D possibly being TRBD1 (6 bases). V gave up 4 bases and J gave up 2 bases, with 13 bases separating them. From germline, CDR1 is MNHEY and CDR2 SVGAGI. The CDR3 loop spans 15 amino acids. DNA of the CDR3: TGTGCCAGCAGTTCCCCGCCGGGACACACAGATACGCAGTATTTT. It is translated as CASSSPPGHTDTQYF.

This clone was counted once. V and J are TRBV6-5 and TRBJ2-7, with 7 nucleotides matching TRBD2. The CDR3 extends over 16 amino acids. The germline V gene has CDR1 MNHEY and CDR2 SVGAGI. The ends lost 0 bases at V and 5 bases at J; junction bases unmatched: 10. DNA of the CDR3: TGTGCCAGCAGTTACTCGGGGGGGGTGGTGTCCAACGAGCAGTACTTC. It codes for CASSYSGGVVSNEQYF.

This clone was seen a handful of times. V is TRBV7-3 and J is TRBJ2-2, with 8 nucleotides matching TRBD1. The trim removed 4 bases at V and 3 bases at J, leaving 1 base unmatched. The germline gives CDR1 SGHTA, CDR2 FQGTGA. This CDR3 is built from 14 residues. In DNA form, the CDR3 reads TGTGCCAGCAGCTCGGACAGGGACACCGGGGAGCTGTTTTTT. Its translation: CASSSDRDTGELFF.

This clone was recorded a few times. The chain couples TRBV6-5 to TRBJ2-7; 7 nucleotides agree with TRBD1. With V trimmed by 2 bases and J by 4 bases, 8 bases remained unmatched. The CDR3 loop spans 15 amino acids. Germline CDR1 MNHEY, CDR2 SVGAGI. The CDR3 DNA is TGTGCCAGCAGTTACGGTCAGGGGGAGCGGTACGAGCAGTACTTC. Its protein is CASSYGQGERYEQYF.

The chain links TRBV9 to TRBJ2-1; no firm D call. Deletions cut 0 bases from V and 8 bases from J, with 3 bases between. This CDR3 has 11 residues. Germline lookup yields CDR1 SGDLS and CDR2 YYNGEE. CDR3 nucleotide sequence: TGTGCCAGCAGCGTAGAGCATGAGCAGTTCTTC. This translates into CASSVEHEQFF. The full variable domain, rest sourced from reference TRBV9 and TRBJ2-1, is DSGVTQTPKHLITATGQRVTLRCSPRSGDLSVYWYQQSLDQGLQFLIQYYNGEERAKGNILERFSAQQFPDLHSELNLSSLELGDSALYFCASSVEHEQFFGPGTRLTVL.

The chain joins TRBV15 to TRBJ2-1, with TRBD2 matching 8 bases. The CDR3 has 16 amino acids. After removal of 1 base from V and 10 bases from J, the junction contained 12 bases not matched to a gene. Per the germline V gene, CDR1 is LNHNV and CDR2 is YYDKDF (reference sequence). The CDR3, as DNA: TGTGCCACCAGCAGAGGGCGGGGGCTAGCGGGTGAAGAGCAGTTCTTC. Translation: CATSRGRGLAGEEQFF. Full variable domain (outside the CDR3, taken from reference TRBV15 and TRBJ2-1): DAMVIQNPRYQVTQFGKPVTLSCSQTLNHNVMYWYQQKSSQAPKLLFHYYDKDFNNEADTPDNFQSRRPNTSFCFLDIRSPGLGDTAMYLCATSRGRGLAGEEQFFGPGTRLTVL.

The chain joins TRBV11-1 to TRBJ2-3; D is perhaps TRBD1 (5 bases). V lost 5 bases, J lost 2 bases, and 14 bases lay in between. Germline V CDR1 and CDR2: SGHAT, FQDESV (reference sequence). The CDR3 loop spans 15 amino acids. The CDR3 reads CASSRTGSPTDTQYF. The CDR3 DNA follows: TGTGCCAGCAGCAGAACAGGCTCCCCCACAGATACGCAGTATTTT.

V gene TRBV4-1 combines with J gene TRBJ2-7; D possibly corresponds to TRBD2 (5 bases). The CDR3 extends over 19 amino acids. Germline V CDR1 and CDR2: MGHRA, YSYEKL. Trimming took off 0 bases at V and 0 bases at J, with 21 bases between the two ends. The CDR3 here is CASSQDLPRGVYNSYEQYF. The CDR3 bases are TGCGCCAGCAGCCAAGATCTTCCTCGGGGAGTTTACAACTCCTACGAGCAGTACTTC.

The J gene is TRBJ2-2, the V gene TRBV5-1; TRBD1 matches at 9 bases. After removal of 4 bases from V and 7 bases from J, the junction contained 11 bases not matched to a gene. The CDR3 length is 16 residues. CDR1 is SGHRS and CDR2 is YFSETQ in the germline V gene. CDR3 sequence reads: CASSGPGQGGIGELFF. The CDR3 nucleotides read TGCGCCAGCAGCGGGCCGGGACAGGGAGGCATCGGGGAGCTGTTTTTT.

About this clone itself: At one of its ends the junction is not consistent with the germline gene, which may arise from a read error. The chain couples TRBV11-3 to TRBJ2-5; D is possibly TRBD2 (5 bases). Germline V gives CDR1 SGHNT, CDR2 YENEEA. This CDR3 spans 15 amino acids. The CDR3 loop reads CASSLDGVPEETQYF. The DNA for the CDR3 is TGTGCCAGCAGCCTAGACGGGGTCCCCGAAGAGACCCAGTACTTC.

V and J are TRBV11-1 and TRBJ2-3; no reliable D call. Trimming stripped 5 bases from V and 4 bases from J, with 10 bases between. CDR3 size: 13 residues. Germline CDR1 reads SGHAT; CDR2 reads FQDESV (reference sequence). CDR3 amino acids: CASSLASSDTQYF. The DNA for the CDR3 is TGTGCCAGCAGCCTTGCGTCGTCAGATACGCAGTATTTT.

The CDR3, as DNA: TGTGCCAGTAGTACCCACCCAGGAGGGCCAGGGAATCAGCCCCAGCATTTT. Its protein is CASSTHPGGPGNQPQHF. The genes are TRBV19 and TRBJ1-5; D might be TRBD1 (5 bases). The CDR3 loop spans 17 amino acids. The germline gives CDR1 LNHDA, CDR2 SQIVND (reference sequence). The V and J ends lost 4 bases and 4 bases respectively, with 20 bases between them.